This T cell receptor beta chain was identified in a study of regulatory T cells in long-lasting Graves disease (dated by TCRdb to the early 2020s). Regarding the study in general: In the newly diagnosed Graves' disease group, patients had been taking antithyroid drugs for less than 3 months. Persistent Graves' disease patients were compared with newly diagnosed Graves' disease patients by peripheral blood TCR sequencing and RNA sequencing. The study was registered as a clinical trial and conducted in China. A total of roughly 35 samples underwent TCR sequencing: about 13 from persistent and roughly 20 from newly diagnosed Graves' disease patients. The full study reports these points: Persistent patients shared more public clonotypes among themselves (approximately 2,500) than newly diagnosed patients did (about 970). The authors acknowledged the small sample size as a limitation that may reduce accuracy. Sequencing and analysis were limited to the TCR beta chain. Persistent disease showed preferential use of TRBV28, TRBJ1-2 and TRBJ2-5, whereas newly diagnosed disease favored TRBV20-1 and TRBJ2-1. Compared with newly diagnosed patients, patients with persistent Graves' disease had lower TCR Shannon entropy and fewer highly expanded clones, which suggests clonal expansion. Peripheral blood alone was examined, since thyroid tissue, which constituted the primary lesion, could not be accessed.

Via the germline V gene (reference sequence), CDR1 is LGHDT and CDR2 YNNKEL. V sheds 5 bases and J sheds 7 bases, leaving 21 bases between their ends. Including cysteine and phenylalanine, the CDR3 has 16 amino acids. This entry keeps only the CDR3 DNA: 48 bases, framed from base 1. This clonotype has more than one count but fewer than ten. No cognate antigen has been identified for it. Base qualities are not recorded, but no much larger clone differs from it by a single base. Library method: multiplex PCR. Reads for this sample came from an Illumina HiSeq 4000. To build TCR beta libraries, CDR3 regions were amplified by Arm-PCR using iRepertoire HTBI primers. Before sequencing, the PCR products went through gel purification. Per the authors' processing: A total of fewer than 65 TRBV and approximately 15 TRBJ segments were identified across samples and were used for gene usage analysis of CDR3 amino acid clonotypes. COPE and FqMerger were used to merge the filtered high-quality paired reads into contigs. Contigs were aligned with BLAST to IMGT TRBV, TRBD and TRBJ reference genes, and CDR3 was defined per IMGT. Any clonotype with a frequency above 0.1% was classified as a highly expanded clone. Shannon entropy served as the measure of repertoire diversity, while the Gini coefficient captured V-J evenness. Clonotypes shared by more than one individual were considered public. TCRdb reworked the public reads: Q25 trimming with fastp, MiXCR clone assembly, productive beta chains retained. CDR3 protein duplicates are merged, each entry listing the most common genes and DNA. The V and J calls and clone size are TCRdb's, not the authors'. The sample yields under 800,000 distinct CDR3 sequences; about 16% were counted once. The ten largest account for around 19% of the sample.

The time point label for this specimen denotes: newly diagnosed GD, antithyroid drugs for less than 3 months. For both TCR sequencing and RNA sequencing, RNA was extracted from PBMCs using TRIzol. The diagnosis of Graves' disease was made according to American Thyroid Association guidelines. The patients came from an endocrinology department in Xi'an, China. Each patient gave about 8.1 milliliters of peripheral blood, collected in an EDTA anticoagulant tube. PBMCs were isolated by Ficoll Paque Plus density gradient separation without further T cell sorting. An Agilent 2100 Bioanalyzer and agarose gel were used to check RNA quality, while a NanoDrop 2000 measured RNA concentration. These data also featured in a second study, about T cells in Graves' hyperthyroidism and ophthalmopathy. Drawing on the second study: Stable Graves' hyperthyroidism was defined as the absence of progression to ophthalmopathy over 18 months of follow-up. Hyperthyroidism patients were newly diagnosed, with disease duration under 2 months, and aged 18 to 65 years. Any patient with an uncontrolled infection, another autoimmune disease, pregnancy or lactation was excluded. Diagnoses relied on clinical symptoms, serum thyroxine and TRAb, thyroid ultrasound and orbital computed tomography. The first round of RT-PCR for the TCR CDR3 was performed with the HTBI primer set and the Qiagen OneStep RT-PCR kit. Most expanded thyroid clonotypes (frequency above 0.001) were also detected in blood, a finding suggesting that blood repertoires may reflect thyroid immune responses. A model built on a 13 V-J signature distinguished ophthalmopathy from stable hyperthyroidism, reaching about 88% sensitivity and around 81% specificity in cross-validation and 80%/75% in testing. During validation, the model predicted progression to ophthalmopathy a median of approximately 7 months ahead of onset, with around 71% sensitivity and 72% to 80% specificity. TCR V-J signatures able to tell the groups apart were searched for in a discovery cohort of 100 patients, of whom roughly 42 had Graves' ophthalmopathy and about 55 had stable Graves' hyperthyroidism. Whether ophthalmopathy could be predicted prospectively was tested in an independent validation cohort made up of 18 hyperthyroidism patients plus 17 patients who later progressed to ophthalmopathy. The 100 discovery patients were divided at random into training and test sets in a 7:3 ratio. The study also compared thyroid tissue and blood T-cell repertoires from more than five Graves' hyperthyroidism patients. After sampling, hyperthyroidism patients received methimazole starting at 30 mg daily, and ophthalmopathy patients received high-dose intravenous methylprednisolone. A second multiplex PCR round built the libraries, followed by size selection and purification. Paired-end sequencing of the libraries was performed with 100 bp reads on an Illumina HiSeq2000. Raw data were processed with SOAPnuke, discarding reads with adapters, uncalled bases, mean Phred below 15, or no exact constant-primer or identifier match. High-quality paired reads were merged using COPE v1.2.5, and each unique nucleotide sequence was defined as a clonotype. MiTCR v1.1 was used to align the clonotypes against IMGT TRBV, TRBD and TRBJ reference segments. Only V-J combinations with frequency above 0.0001, covering about 99% of repertoires, were analysed. A TCS score was defined as the ratio of F50 (clonal expansion) to E x V (chaos), with BLOSUM62-based TCRdist applied between CDR3 peptides within each V-J. Welch's t-statistics and random forest reduced 450 to 600 V-J features to 13, which were used in a naive Bayes classifier (R e1071). No statistical method was used to fix the sample size in advance, and group allocation was not hidden from the investigators. According to the paper, TCR Vbeta CDR3 sequencing was carried out on more than 120 peripheral blood samples, which came from fewer than 50 ophthalmopathy, approximately 72 hyperthyroidism and approximately 17 progressor patients.

The chain is made from TRBV3-1 and TRBJ2-1; TRBD2 is a weak D gene call, 6 bases matching. This clonotype was sampled from a woman younger than 45 with Graves disease. Donor details come from another sample of the same person, matched by shared clones. Sequences were derived from peripheral blood mononuclear cells (PBMCs), sampled at new diagnosis, from a patient treated with antithyroid drugs. The CDR3 is CASSSSHRLVGNEQFF. The nucleotide sequence is TGTGCCAGCAGCTCTAGTCACAGACTAGTTGGTAATGAGCAGTTCTTC.